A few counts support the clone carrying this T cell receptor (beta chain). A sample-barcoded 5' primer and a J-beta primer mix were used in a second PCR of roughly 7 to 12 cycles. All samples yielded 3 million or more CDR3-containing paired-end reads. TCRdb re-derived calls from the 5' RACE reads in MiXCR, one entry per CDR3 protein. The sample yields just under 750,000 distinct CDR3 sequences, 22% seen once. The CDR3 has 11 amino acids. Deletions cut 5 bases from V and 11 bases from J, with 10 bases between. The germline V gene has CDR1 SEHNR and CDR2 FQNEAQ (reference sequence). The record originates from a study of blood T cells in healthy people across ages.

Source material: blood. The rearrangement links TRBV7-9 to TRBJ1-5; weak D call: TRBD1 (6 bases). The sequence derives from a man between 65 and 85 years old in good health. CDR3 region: CASSPGDTQHF. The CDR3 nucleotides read TGTGCCAGCAGCCCCGGGGACACCCAGCATTTT.